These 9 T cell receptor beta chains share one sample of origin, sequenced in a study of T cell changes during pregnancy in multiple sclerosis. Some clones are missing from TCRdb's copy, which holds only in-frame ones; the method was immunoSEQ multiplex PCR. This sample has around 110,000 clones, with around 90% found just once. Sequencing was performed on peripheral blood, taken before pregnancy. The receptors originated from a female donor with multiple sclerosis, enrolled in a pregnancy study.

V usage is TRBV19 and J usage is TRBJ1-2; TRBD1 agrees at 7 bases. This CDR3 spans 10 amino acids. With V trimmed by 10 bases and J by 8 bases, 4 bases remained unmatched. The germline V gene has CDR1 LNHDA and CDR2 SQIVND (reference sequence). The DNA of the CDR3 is TGTGCCATTCGGGACAGCGGCTACACCTTC. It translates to CAIRDSGYTF.

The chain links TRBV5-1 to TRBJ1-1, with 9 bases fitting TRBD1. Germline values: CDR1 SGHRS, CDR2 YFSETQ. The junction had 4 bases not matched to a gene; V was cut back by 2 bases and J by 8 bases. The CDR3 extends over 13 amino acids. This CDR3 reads CASSLRTGDEAFF. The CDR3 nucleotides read TGCGCCAGCAGCTTACGGACAGGGGACGAAGCTTTCTTT. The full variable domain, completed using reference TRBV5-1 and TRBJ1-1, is KAGVTQTPRYLIKTRGQQVTLSCSPISGHRSVSWYQQTPGQGLQFLFEYFSETQRNKGNFPGRFSGRQFSNSRSEMNVSTLELGDSALYLCASSLRTGDEAFFGQGTRLTVV.

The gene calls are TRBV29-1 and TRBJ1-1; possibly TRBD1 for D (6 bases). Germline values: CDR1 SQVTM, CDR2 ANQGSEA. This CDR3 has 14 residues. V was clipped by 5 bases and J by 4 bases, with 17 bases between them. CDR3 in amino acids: CSVNGRGRVTEAFF. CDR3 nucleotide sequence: TGCAGCGTTAACGGCAGGGGACGAGTCACTGAAGCTTTCTTT.

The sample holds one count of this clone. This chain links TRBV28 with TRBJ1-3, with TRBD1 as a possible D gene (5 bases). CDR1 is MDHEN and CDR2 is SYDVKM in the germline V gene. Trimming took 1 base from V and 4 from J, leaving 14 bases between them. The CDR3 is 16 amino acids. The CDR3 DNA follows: TGTGCCAGCAGTTTATTCCGGGGGGTGTCGGGAAACACCATATATTTT. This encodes CASSLFRGVSGNTIYF.

CDR3 loop: CASSNTLKPYEQYF. The CDR3, as DNA: TGTGCCAGCAGTAACACACTAAAGCCCTACGAGCAGTACTTC. The V call is TRBV25-1, the J call TRBJ2-7; D call uncertain. Trimming shortened V by 5 bases and J by 2 bases, and 13 bases separated the two germline ends. Germline V gene data show CDR1 as MGHDK and CDR2 as SYGVNS. The CDR3 contains 14 residues.

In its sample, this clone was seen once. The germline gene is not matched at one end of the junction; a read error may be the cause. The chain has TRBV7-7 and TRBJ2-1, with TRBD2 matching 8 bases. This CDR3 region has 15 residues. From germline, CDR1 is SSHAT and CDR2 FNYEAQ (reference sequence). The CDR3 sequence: CASSSRLAPDNEQFF. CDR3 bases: TGTGCTAGCAGTTCTCGACTAGCGCCCGACAATGAGCAGTTCTTC.

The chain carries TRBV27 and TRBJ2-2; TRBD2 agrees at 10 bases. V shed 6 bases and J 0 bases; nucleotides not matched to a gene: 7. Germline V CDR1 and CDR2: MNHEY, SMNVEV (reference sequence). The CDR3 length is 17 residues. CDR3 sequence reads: CASRVFSGGANTGELFF. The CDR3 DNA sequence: TGTGCCAGCAGGGTTTTCAGCGGGGGGGCGAACACCGGGGAGCTGTTTTTT.

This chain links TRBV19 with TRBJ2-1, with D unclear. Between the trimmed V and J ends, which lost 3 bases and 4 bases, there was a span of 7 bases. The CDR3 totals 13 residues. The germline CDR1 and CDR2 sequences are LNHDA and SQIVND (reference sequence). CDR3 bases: TGTGCCAGTAGTATTCGACATTACAATGAGCAGTTCTTC. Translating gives CASSIRHYNEQFF.

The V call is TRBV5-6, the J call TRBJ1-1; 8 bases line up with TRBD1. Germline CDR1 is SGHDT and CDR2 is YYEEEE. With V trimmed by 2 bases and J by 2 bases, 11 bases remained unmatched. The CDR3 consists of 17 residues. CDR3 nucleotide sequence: TGTGCCAGCAGCTTTTGGACAGGGATTGGCAAAAACACTGAAGCTTTCTTT. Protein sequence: CASSFWTGIGKNTEAFF.